This is a list of T cell receptor beta chains from one sample in a study of cytomegalovirus exposure and HLA in healthy donors. Method: immunoSEQ multiplex PCR; TCRdb's copy keeps in-frame clones and lacks some. The repertoire holds some 160,000 clones, with around 10% as singletons. Source material: PBMCs. These receptors were collected from a male donor in good health and CMV-seronegative. Each CDR3 is given with its conserved first and last residue. A D gene is named only where the DNA matches it firmly. A clone size is listed for some rows: how often the clone was seen (once, few, many), or a class if it is expanded.

v_gene	j_gene	d_gene	abundance	CDR3nt	CDR3aa
TRBV10-3	TRBJ1-1	NA	few	TGTGCCATCAGTGAGTCAGGGACAACCACTGAAGCTTTCTTT	CAISESGTTTEAFF
TRBV20-1	TRBJ2-5	NA	few	TGCAGTGCAGGGGGTCGTGGGACCCAGTACTTC	CSAGGRGTQYF
TRBV5-1	TRBJ2-1	TRBD2	NA	TGCGCCAGCAGCAGCGCTACTAGCGGGATCGTCTATGAGCAGTTCTTC	CASSSATSGIVYEQFF
TRBV28	TRBJ1-2	TRBD1	NA	TGTGCCAGCAGTTTGGACAGGGGCTATGGCTACACCTTC	CASSLDRGYGYTF
TRBV19	TRBJ2-7	TRBD1	few	TGTGCCAGTAGTACGTGGGACAGTACCTACGAGCAGTACTTC	CASSTWDSTYEQYF
TRBV6-1	TRBJ2-5	NA	few	TGTGCCAGCAGTGATCGGGGGAGAGAGACCCAGTACTTC	CASSDRGRETQYF
TRBV9	TRBJ1-6	NA	NA	TGTGCCAGCAGCGAGTATGGAGCCAACTATAATTCACCCCTCCACTTT	CASSEYGANYNSPLHF
TRBV29-1	TRBJ1-1	TRBD1	NA	TGCAGCGTTGAAAGGGAGCAGGGGGCGATTGGGGCTTTCTTT	CSVEREQGAIGAFF
TRBV19	TRBJ2-1	NA	few	TGTGCCAGTAGTAGTCTACAGGGATCGTTTCTGAATGAGCAGTTCTTC	CASSSLQGSFLNEQFF
TRBV4-2	TRBJ1-1	NA	NA	TGTGCCAGCAGCCAAACCTTCGGACAGTTCCTTGAAGCTTTCTTT	CASSQTFGQFLEAFF
TRBV19	TRBJ1-5	NA	few	TGTGCCAGTGTTGGGGACTTTAGCAATCAGCCCCAGCATTTT	CASVGDFSNQPQHF
TRBV21-1	TRBJ2-3	NA	NA	TGTGCCAGCAGCAAAGCGATCCCTGAACGAAGCGTCGACGGCACAGATACGCAGTATTTT	CASSKAIPERSVDGTDTQYF
TRBV4-1	TRBJ1-5	NA	few	TGCGCCAGCAGCCAAGAAGGGCAGGGTCCCAATCAGCCCCAGCATTTT	CASSQEGQGPNQPQHF
TRBV10-3	TRBJ2-7	NA	NA	TGTGCCATCAGGGCCAGTAGGGGTCCGGAGGAGCAGTACTTC	CAIRASRGPEEQYF
TRBV6-5	TRBJ2-1	TRBD1	few	TGTGCCAGCAGTTACATTAGGGGACAGAACAATGAGCAGTTCTTC	CASSYIRGQNNEQFF
TRBV28	TRBJ2-1	TRBD1	few	TGTGCCAGCAGCTTAATCGGGACAGGGATAGATGAGCAGTTCTTC	CASSLIGTGIDEQFF
TRBV5-1	TRBJ2-2	TRBD1	NA	TGCGCCAGCAGCATTGCTACAGGGGCGCTCAAGAACACCGGGGAGCTGTTTTTT	CASSIATGALKNTGELFF
TRBV7-2	TRBJ2-1	TRBD1	NA	TGTGCCAGCAGCTTAGCGGGACAGCCCTCCTACAATGAGCAGTTCTTC	CASSLAGQPSYNEQFF
TRBV6-6	TRBJ1-5	TRBD1	few	TGTGCCAGCAGGCGACAGGGCGAAGATTATAGACAGCCCCAGCATTTT	CASRRQGEDYRQPQHF
TRBV6-5	TRBJ2-5	NA	few	TGTGCCAGCAGTTACTCGATGGGAGGAGAGACCCAGTACTTC	CASSYSMGGETQYF
TRBV4-1	TRBJ2-7	NA	NA	TGCGCCAGCAGCCTAAGAGGGATGGGTCAGGACCACCTCTCCTACGAGCAGTACTTC	CASSLRGMGQDHLSYEQYF
TRBV7-9	TRBJ2-4	NA	few	TGTGCCAGCAGCTCCCCACAGGGAATCAAAAACATTCAGTACTTC	CASSSPQGIKNIQYF
TRBV28	TRBJ2-7	NA	few	TGTGCCAGCAGTTTATCAGGATTTCCCTACGAGCAGTACTTC	CASSLSGFPYEQYF
TRBV29-1	TRBJ2-3	TRBD2	few	TGCAGCGTTACGGGACTAGCGGCCCGCACAGATACGCAGTATTTT	CSVTGLAARTDTQYF
TRBV11-1	TRBJ2-7	NA	NA	TGTGCCAGCAGCTTAAACCGGGACGAGCAGTACTTC	CASSLNRDEQYF
TRBV28	TRBJ2-2	TRBD1	NA	TGTGCCAGCAGTTCAGGGGGCGAAAGCACCGGGGAGCTGTTTTTT	CASSSGGESTGELFF
TRBV28	TRBJ2-4	TRBD2	NA	TGTGCCAGCAGTGCGCTCGGGGAGGGGGCCAAAAACATTCAGTACTTC	CASSALGEGAKNIQYF
TRBV28	TRBJ1-2	NA	NA	TGTGCCAGCGCGACCCCCCGGAGTGGCTACACCTTC	CASATPRSGYTF
TRBV27	TRBJ2-2	TRBD2	NA	TGTGCCAGCAGTTCCCTACTAGCGGGGGGGCCCACCGGGGAGCTGTTTTTT	CASSSLLAGGPTGELFF
TRBV4-2	TRBJ1-3	TRBD1	few	TGTGCCAGCAGCCTGGGACAGGGGGTGGCTGGAAACACCATATATTTT	CASSLGQGVAGNTIYF
TRBV5-1	TRBJ2-7	TRBD1	few	TGCGCCAGCAGCCCGGGGACAGGGGGCAGGTACGAGCAGTACTTC	CASSPGTGGRYEQYF
TRBV6-6	TRBJ2-3	NA	NA	TGTGCCAGCAGTTCGAGGGACGCCACGGGAGCAGATACGCAGTATTTT	CASSSRDATGADTQYF
TRBV25-1	TRBJ2-7	TRBD1	few	TGTGCCAGCAGTGAACCCGGGACAGGGAACGAGCAGTACTTC	CASSEPGTGNEQYF
TRBV4-2	TRBJ2-4	TRBD1	NA	TGTGCCAGCAGCCTAGGACAGGGAAAGACAGTACAGTACTTC	CASSLGQGKTVQYF
TRBV9	TRBJ2-2	NA	few	TGTGCCAGCAGCGTAGCAGGGTCCGGCACCGGGGAGCTGTTTTTT	CASSVAGSGTGELFF
TRBV9	TRBJ1-2	NA	few	TGTGCCAGCAGCGTCGGATGGGGGCCCAACTATGGCTACACCTTC	CASSVGWGPNYGYTF
TRBV14	TRBJ2-2	TRBD2	few	TGTGCCAGCAGCCAAGATGATCCAGCGGGGGGTTGGATCCCGACCGGGGAGCTGTTTTTT	CASSQDDPAGGWIPTGELFF
TRBV5-1	TRBJ1-1	NA	few	TGCGCCAGCAGCTTGGACTTTAACACTGAAGCTTTCTTT	CASSLDFNTEAFF
TRBV4-2	TRBJ2-7	TRBD1	few	TGTGCCAGCAGCCAAGACGGGACAGGGAGGACCTACGAGCAGTACTTC	CASSQDGTGRTYEQYF
TRBV2	TRBJ2-2	NA	NA	TGTGCCAGCAGTATGACCGGGACTAACACCGGGGAGCTGTTTTTT	CASSMTGTNTGELFF
TRBV9	TRBJ1-4	NA	few	TGTGCCAGCAGCTCAGCCAGAGGTGAAAAACTGTTTTTT	CASSSARGEKLFF
TRBV5-6	TRBJ2-5	TRBD1	few	TGTGCCAGCAGCTTGGGGGAATCAACCAGGGGGGAGACCCAGTACTTC	CASSLGESTRGETQYF
TRBV5-1	TRBJ1-2	NA	NA	TGCGCCAGCAGCTCTCTGGACAGCAACTATGGCTACACCTTC	CASSSLDSNYGYTF
TRBV6-5	TRBJ1-1	TRBD1	few	TGTGCCAGCAGTTACTCGCCGGGACAGGTCGTGACTGAAGCTTTCTTT	CASSYSPGQVVTEAFF
TRBV5-1	TRBJ2-7	TRBD2	NA	TGCGCCAGCAGCTTGTGGGTAGCGGGCGAGCAGTACTTC	CASSLWVAGEQYF
TRBV28	TRBJ2-7	NA	few	TGTGCCAGCACCAACGTCCAGGTCTCATCCTACGAGCAGTACTTC	CASTNVQVSSYEQYF
TRBV6-5	TRBJ1-2	NA	few	TGTGCCAGCAGTTACGACAGGCTCTATGGCTACACCTTC	CASSYDRLYGYTF
TRBV28	TRBJ1-1	TRBD1	NA	TGTGCCAGCAGTTCCGCCGGGACAGCATCAAAAGAAGCTTTCTTT	CASSSAGTASKEAFF
TRBV5-1	TRBJ2-5	NA	NA	TGCGCCAGCAGCCCCGGGGTGGGGGAGACCCAGTACTTC	CASSPGVGETQYF
TRBV19	TRBJ2-7	TRBD2	few	TGTGCCAGTAGTGCCCTAGCGGGCGAGCAGTACTTC	CASSALAGEQYF
TRBV9	TRBJ2-7	TRBD1	NA	TGTGCCAGCAGCGGTAGGGGGCACTCCTACGAGCAGTACTTC	CASSGRGHSYEQYF
TRBV15	TRBJ2-7	TRBD2	NA	TGTGCCACCAGTTTTAAGCGGGATTCCTACGAGCAGTACTTC	CATSFKRDSYEQYF
TRBV20-1	TRBJ2-7	TRBD2	NA	TGCAGTGCTAGTAGCGGGGGAATGGAGTACTTC	CSASSGGMEYF
TRBV13	TRBJ2-3	TRBD2	few	TGTGCCAGCAGCTTAGGCGGGGGGGCCTCAGATACGCAGTATTTT	CASSLGGGASDTQYF
TRBV4-3	TRBJ2-2	TRBD1	NA	TGCGCCAGCAGCCAGGAACGCTCAGGGGGACGGACCGGGGAGCTGTTTTTT	CASSQERSGGRTGELFF
TRBV9	TRBJ1-2	TRBD1	NA	TGTGCCAGCAGCGCAAAATCCGCCGGGACAGGGCTATATGGCTACACCTTC	CASSAKSAGTGLYGYTF
TRBV7-3	TRBJ2-3	TRBD2	NA	TGTGCCAGCAGCCGGAGCGGGGGCACAGATACGCAGTATTTT	CASSRSGGTDTQYF
TRBV19	TRBJ1-4	NA	NA	TGTGCCAGTAGCCCCCTAGGCAACGGAGTGGCAACTAATGAAAAACTGTTTTTT	CASSPLGNGVATNEKLFF
TRBV5-1	TRBJ2-3	TRBD2	NA	TGCGCCAGCAGCTTGGGGACTAGCGGGAGTCCGGGGAGCACAGATACGCAGTATTTT	CASSLGTSGSPGSTDTQYF
TRBV7-9	TRBJ2-1	TRBD2	few	TGTGCCAGCAGCTTAGGACTAGCCTACACGGGGGACAATGAGCAGTTCTTC	CASSLGLAYTGDNEQFF